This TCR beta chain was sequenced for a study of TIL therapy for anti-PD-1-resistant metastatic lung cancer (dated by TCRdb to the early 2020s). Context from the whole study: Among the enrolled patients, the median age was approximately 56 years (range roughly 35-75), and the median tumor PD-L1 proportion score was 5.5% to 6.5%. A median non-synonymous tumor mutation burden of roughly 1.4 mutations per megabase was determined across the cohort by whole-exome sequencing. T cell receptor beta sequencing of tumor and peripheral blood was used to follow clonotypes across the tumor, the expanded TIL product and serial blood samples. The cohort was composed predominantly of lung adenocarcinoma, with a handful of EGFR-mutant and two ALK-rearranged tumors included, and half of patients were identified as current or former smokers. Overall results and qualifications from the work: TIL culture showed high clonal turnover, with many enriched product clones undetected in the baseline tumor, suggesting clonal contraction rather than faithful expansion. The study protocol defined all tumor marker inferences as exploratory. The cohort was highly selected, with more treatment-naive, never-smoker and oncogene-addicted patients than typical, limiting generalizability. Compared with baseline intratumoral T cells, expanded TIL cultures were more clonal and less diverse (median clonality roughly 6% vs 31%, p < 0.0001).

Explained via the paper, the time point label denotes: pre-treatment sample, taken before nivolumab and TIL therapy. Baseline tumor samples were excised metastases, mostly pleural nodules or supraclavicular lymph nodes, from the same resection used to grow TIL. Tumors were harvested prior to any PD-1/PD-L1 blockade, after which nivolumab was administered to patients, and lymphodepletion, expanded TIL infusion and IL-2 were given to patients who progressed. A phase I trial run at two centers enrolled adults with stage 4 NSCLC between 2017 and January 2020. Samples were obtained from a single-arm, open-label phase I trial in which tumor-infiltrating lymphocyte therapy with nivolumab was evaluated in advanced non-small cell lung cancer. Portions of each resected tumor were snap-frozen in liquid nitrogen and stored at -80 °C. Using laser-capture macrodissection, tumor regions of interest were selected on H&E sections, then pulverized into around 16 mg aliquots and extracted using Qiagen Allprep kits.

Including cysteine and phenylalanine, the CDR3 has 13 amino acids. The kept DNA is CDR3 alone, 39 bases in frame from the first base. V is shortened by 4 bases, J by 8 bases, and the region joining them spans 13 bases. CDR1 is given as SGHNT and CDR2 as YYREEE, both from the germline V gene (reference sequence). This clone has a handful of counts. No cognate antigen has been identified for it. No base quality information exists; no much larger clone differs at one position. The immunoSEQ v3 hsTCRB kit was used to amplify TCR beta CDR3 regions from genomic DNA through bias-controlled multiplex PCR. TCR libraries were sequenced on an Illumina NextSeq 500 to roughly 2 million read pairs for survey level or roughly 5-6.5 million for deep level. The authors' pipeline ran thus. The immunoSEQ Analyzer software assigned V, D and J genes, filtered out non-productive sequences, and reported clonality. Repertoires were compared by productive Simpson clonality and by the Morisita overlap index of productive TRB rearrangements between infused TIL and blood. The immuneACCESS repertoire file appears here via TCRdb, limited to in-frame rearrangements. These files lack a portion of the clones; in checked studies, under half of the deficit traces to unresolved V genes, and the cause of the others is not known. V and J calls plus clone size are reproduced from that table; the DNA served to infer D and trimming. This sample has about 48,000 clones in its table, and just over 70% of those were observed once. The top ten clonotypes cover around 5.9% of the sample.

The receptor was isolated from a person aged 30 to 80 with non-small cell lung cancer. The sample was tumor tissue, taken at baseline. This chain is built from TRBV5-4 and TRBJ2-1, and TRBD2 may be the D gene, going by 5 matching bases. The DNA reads TGTGCCAGCAGCCCCGCTACTAGAGATGAGCAGTTCTTC. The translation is CASSPATRDEQFF.